This passage covers 3 T cell receptor beta chains from one sample sequenced in a study of T cells after yellow fever vaccination. MiXCR, run by TCRdb on the 5' RACE reads, gives a single entry per CDR3 protein. Among approximately 300,000 distinct CDR3 sequences listed, 8.7% were seen once. The sample was PBMCs, taken on the day of the first yellow fever vaccination. These receptors came from a man aged 18-30 years who received the YFV17D yellow fever vaccine.

This clonotype was found many times. J is TRBJ1-2 and V is TRBV4-2; D may be TRBD1 (6 bases). The germline V gene has CDR1 LGHNA and CDR2 YNFKEQ. This CDR3 has 13 residues. V was clipped by 4 bases and J by 4 bases, with 10 bases between them. The CDR3 loop reads CASSRTDGYGYTF. The CDR3 DNA reads TGTGCCAGCAGCCGGACAGACGGCTATGGCTACACCTTC.

The chain uses TRBV7-2 and TRBJ2-3, with a possible D match to TRBD2 (7 bases). Germline assignment: CDR1 SGHTA and CDR2 FQGNSA. The CDR3 totals 15 residues. The ends were cut back, 7 bases at V and 2 bases at J, with 16 bases in the middle. The CDR3 sequence: CASNRGGGNTDTQYF. In DNA, the CDR3 is TGTGCCAGCAACCGAGGGGGGGGGAACACAGATACGCAGTATTTT.

A few counts support this clonotype. The CDR3 region has the DNA TGCAGTGCCCCTCAGGTAGGGGTCAGCACAGATACGCAGTATTTT. Translation: CSAPQVGVSTDTQYF. V usage is TRBV20-1 and J usage is TRBJ2-3; a possible D gene is TRBD1 (5 bases). Trimming pared 6 bases from V and 0 bases from J, leaving 16 bases between. The CDR3 extends over 15 amino acids. CDR1 is DFQATT and CDR2 is SNEGSKA in the germline V gene (reference sequence).